This passage covers 20 T cell receptor beta chains from one sample sequenced in a study of graft-versus-host responses after intestinal transplantation. Libraries were prepared by immunoSEQ multiplex PCR; TCRdb keeps only in-frame clonotypes and omits some of them. The table has 75,000 to 100,000 clones, roughly 83% seen once. The source material was PBMCs, sampled 255 days after intestinal transplant. The receptors originated from a human patient who received an intestinal transplant, so some T cells may come from the graft donor.

CDR3 DNA: TGCGCCAGCAGCTTGCTTGGTGTTGAAGCTTTCTTT. Its protein is CASSLLGVEAFF. The chain carries TRBV5-1 and TRBJ1-1; D gene unclear. Between the trimmed V and J ends, which lost 1 base and 7 bases, there was a span of 8 bases. Germline V gene data show CDR1 as SGHRS and CDR2 as YFSETQ. The CDR3 loop spans 12 amino acids.

This chain uses TRBV29-1 with TRBJ2-3; D is perhaps TRBD1 (6 bases). V was trimmed by 7 bases and J by 0 bases, leaving 14 bases between them. Germline CDR1 reads SQVTM; CDR2 reads ANQGSEA. The CDR3 runs 14 residues. CDR3 residues: CSGGTITSTDTQYF. The CDR3 DNA reads TGCAGCGGTGGGACAATTACTAGCACAGATACGCAGTATTTT.

J is TRBJ2-3 and V is TRBV4-2, with TRBD2 matching 8 bases. The ends lost 4 bases at V and 6 bases at J; junction bases unmatched: 12. Germline assignment: CDR1 LGHNA and CDR2 YNFKEQ. This CDR3 has 16 residues. The chain's CDR3 is CASSPTLAGGGDTQYF. CDR3 sequence (DNA): TGTGCCAGCAGCCCGACCTTGGCGGGAGGCGGCGATACGCAGTATTTT.

The chain employs TRBV9 and TRBJ1-5; 9 nucleotides match TRBD1. Per the germline V gene, CDR1 is SGDLS and CDR2 is YYNGEE. The CDR3 covers 14 residues. The V and J ends lost 0 bases and 7 bases, in that order; junction bases with no gene match: 2. CDR3 protein: CASSVGQGGQPQHF. Written as DNA, the CDR3 is TGTGCCAGCAGCGTAGGACAGGGGGGACAGCCCCAGCATTTT.

V is TRBV6-6 and J is TRBJ2-3, with 8 nucleotides matching TRBD2. The ends lost 2 bases at V and 2 bases at J; junction bases unmatched: 3. The CDR3 is 15 residues long. Germline loops: CDR1 MNHNY, CDR2 SVGAGI (reference sequence). The CDR3 sequence is CASSYRAGATDTQYF. The CDR3 nucleotides are TGTGCCAGCAGTTACAGAGCGGGGGCCACAGATACGCAGTATTTT.

The J gene is TRBJ1-3, the V gene TRBV6-6; D remains unclear. The CDR3 consists of 13 residues. Germline V gives CDR1 MNHNY, CDR2 SVGAGI (reference sequence). V gave up 8 bases and J gave up 0 bases, with 8 bases separating them. CDR3 in amino acids: CASGPTSGNTIYF. Written as DNA, the CDR3 is TGTGCCAGCGGCCCAACCTCTGGAAACACCATATATTTT.

This clone came up many times. V is TRBV6-4 and J is TRBJ2-1, with TRBD1 matching over 11 bases. Per the germline V gene, CDR1 is MRHNA and CDR2 is SNTAGT. V was clipped by 2 bases and J by 6 bases; unmatched bases: 0. The CDR3 totals 14 residues. CDR3 residues: CASSDGTGGNEQFF. The CDR3, as DNA: TGTGCCAGCAGTGACGGGACAGGGGGCAATGAGCAGTTCTTC.

The CDR3 nucleotides are TGTGCCAGTAGTAAGTCAGGGTTGAACACTGAAGCTTTCTTT. Translation: CASSKSGLNTEAFF. V and J are TRBV19 and TRBJ1-1; tentative D call: TRBD1 (5 bases). The germline V gene encodes CDR1 LNHDA and CDR2 SQIVND (reference sequence). V dropped 4 bases and J dropped 0 bases, with 9 bases sitting between them. The length of the CDR3 is 14 residues.

The gene calls are TRBV7-9 and TRBJ1-2, with D unclear. The CDR3 covers 13 residues. V dropped 1 base and J dropped 4 bases, with 7 bases sitting between them. The germline CDR1 and CDR2 sequences are SEHNR and FQNEAQ (reference sequence). CDR3 nucleotides: TGTGCCAGCAGCTTAGACAGAAGCTATGGCTACACCTTC. This translates into CASSLDRSYGYTF.

The chain joins TRBV9 to TRBJ2-1; D ambiguous. In germline, CDR1 is SGDLS, CDR2 YYNGEE. Trimming removed 1 base at V and 4 bases at J, with 6 bases between. The CDR3 loop spans 13 amino acids. The CDR3 spells CASSVRQYNEQFF. CDR3 nucleotide sequence: TGTGCCAGCAGCGTAAGGCAGTACAATGAGCAGTTCTTC.

This chain uses TRBV27 with TRBJ2-7; D call uncertain. The CDR3 has 14 residues. Between the trimmed V and J ends, which lost 0 bases and 2 bases, there was a span of 8 bases. Germline CDR1 is MNHEY and CDR2 is SMNVEV (reference sequence). CDR3 in amino acids: CASSLSGTTYEQYF. The CDR3 coding sequence is TGTGCCAGCAGTTTATCGGGCACCACCTACGAGCAGTACTTC.

This clone was seen only once. The chain carries TRBV5-6 and TRBJ2-1, with no clear D. The CDR3 length is 17 residues. The V and J ends lost 0 bases and 4 bases respectively, with 17 bases between them. Germline CDR1 reads SGHDT; CDR2 reads YYEEEE. As DNA, the CDR3 is TGTGCCAGCAGCTTGGGGGCCCAGAGATCAAAGTACAATGAGCAGTTCTTC. Amino acids: CASSLGAQRSKYNEQFF. Full variable domain (outside the CDR3, taken from reference TRBV5-6 and TRBJ2-1): DAGVTQSPTHLIKTRGQQVTLRCSPKSGHDTVSWYQQALGQGPQFIFQYYEEEERQRGNFPDRFSGHQFPNYSSELNVNALLLGDSALYLCASSLGAQRSKYNEQFFGPGTRLTVL.

The genes are TRBV11-2 and TRBJ2-1; 7 bases map to TRBD1. This CDR3 is built from 15 residues. V was pared by 2 bases and J by 7 bases, with 8 bases of the junction left unmatched. Germline-derived CDR1 and CDR2 are SGHAT and FQNNGV. CDR3 DNA: TGTGCCAGCAGCTTAACAGGGGCTCGGAGGAATGAGCAGTTCTTC. Translation: CASSLTGARRNEQFF.

This sequence joins TRBV27 and TRBJ1-2; 10 bases line up with TRBD1. J was trimmed by 0 bases and V by 5 bases; bases with no gene match: 12. CDR3 length: 18 residues. Per the germline V gene, CDR1 is MNHEY and CDR2 is SMNVEV (reference sequence). The CDR3 region is CASSPWDRGLGANYGYTF. Here the CDR3 DNA reads TGTGCCAGCAGTCCCTGGGACAGGGGTTTAGGAGCTAACTATGGCTACACCTTC.

The chain recombines TRBV7-3 with TRBJ2-7; tentatively, D is TRBD2 (5 bases). In germline, CDR1 is SGHTA, CDR2 FQGTGA. The CDR3 has 14 residues. V gave up 5 bases and J gave up 2 bases, with 13 bases separating them. The CDR3 DNA sequence: TGTGCCAGCAGCCTCGGGGTCGGGCCCTACGAGCAGTACTTC. Amino acids: CASSLGVGPYEQYF.

CDR3 in DNA: TGTGCCAGCAGTGAACTCGACTATGGCTACACCTTC. This codes for CASSELDYGYTF. The chain links TRBV6-1 to TRBJ1-2; no clear D gene. The V end lost 2 bases, the J end lost 3 bases, and 4 bases lay between the germline ends. The germline V gene has CDR1 MNHNS and CDR2 SASEGT. CDR3 length equals 12 residues.

This chain connects TRBV19 to TRBJ2-1, with a weak D call TRBD1 (6 bases). Germline CDR1 and CDR2: LNHDA and SQIVND (reference sequence). Trimming cost V 3 bases and J 11 bases, with 17 bases left between them. This CDR3 contains 14 residues. For the CDR3, the DNA is TGTGCCAGTAGTATCGACGGAGTGGACAGTCAGCAGTTCTTC. This gives the protein CASSIDGVDSQQFF.

The chain has TRBV6-1 and TRBJ1-5; D might be TRBD1 (6 bases). V dropped 1 base and J dropped 3 bases, with 10 bases sitting between them. Germline V gene sequence: CDR1 MNHNS, CDR2 SASEGT. This CDR3 region has 15 residues. The CDR3 protein is CASSEVRGANQPQHF. CDR3 nucleotide sequence: TGTGCCAGCAGTGAAGTTAGGGGGGCCAATCAGCCCCAGCATTTT.

The chain couples TRBV28 to TRBJ2-3, with 8 positions matching TRBD2. CDR1 and CDR2 from the germline V gene are MDHEN and SYDVKM. This CDR3 is built from 15 residues. The ends lost 3 bases at V and 2 bases at J; junction bases unmatched: 4. CDR3 DNA sequence: TGTGCCAGCAGTTTGACGGGAGGGCCCACAGATACGCAGTATTTT. It translates to CASSLTGGPTDTQYF.

There are a few counts of this clone. The chain is built from TRBV6-6 and TRBJ1-4, with no clear D. CDR3 length equals 15 residues. Looked up from germline, CDR1 is MNHNY and CDR2 is SVGAGI (reference sequence). V gave up 2 bases and J gave up 7 bases, with 14 bases separating them. CDR3 DNA sequence: TGTGCCAGCAGTTACCGTAGGGTACGCTTTGAAAAACTGTTTTTT. Residues: CASSYRRVRFEKLFF.